This T cell receptor (beta chain) was observed in a study of immune evolution from preneoplasia to lung adenocarcinoma. Study-wide findings and caveats: KRAS-mutant nodules had the highest T cell clonality. From normal lung to invasive adenocarcinoma, top clone frequencies appeared to decrease.

A note on this clone: Its target is unknown.

V dropped 6 bases and J dropped 3 bases, with 6 bases sitting between them. CDR3 size: 12 residues. Germline CDR1 MDHEN, CDR2 SYDVKM. Assay: immunoSEQ multiplex PCR; the TCRdb copy retains only in-frame clones and omits some. The sample includes thousands of clones, approximately 80% seen only once; the top ten take approximately 10%. This chain joins TRBV28 and TRBJ1-5; D gene unclear. The origin of this receptor is a person aged 55-80 years with lung adenocarcinoma. The sequenced sample consisted of FFPE minimally invasive lung adenocarcinoma tissue. The CDR3 DNA follows: TGTGCCAGCAGAAGGCCCAATCAGCCCCAGCATTTT. Amino acids: CASRRPNQPQHF.